This T cell receptor (beta chain) was identified during a study of blood T cell repertoires in COVID-19. The CDR3 is 13 residues long. Deletions cut 2 bases from V and 5 bases from J, with 8 bases between. Germline V lookup: CDR1 MNHNS, CDR2 SASEGT. Sequenced by immunoSEQ multiplex PCR; TCRdb stores in-frame clones only, minus some. The sample includes more than 110,000 clones, around nine tenths of them seen just once. Input material: peripheral blood. This sequence originates from a woman aged 40 to 50 with acute or convalescent COVID-19. V and J are TRBV6-1 and TRBJ2-3, with unresolved D. The chain's CDR3 is CASSESLLDTQYF. CDR3 bases: TGTGCCAGCAGTGAAAGCTTATTAGATACGCAGTATTTT.